This passage covers 30 T cell receptor beta chains from one sample sequenced in a study of blood T cell repertoires in COVID-19. Generated by immunoSEQ multiplex PCR, the TCRdb table keeps only in-frame clones and is missing some. The sample consists of about 480,000 clones, approximately 90% of them appearing once. The sequencing sample was made of PBMCs or T cells enriched from blood (not recorded which). The origin of the receptors is a woman aged 40 to 49 who had recovered from COVID-19.

The V and J genes are TRBV7-2 and TRBJ2-5, with 7 bases identical to TRBD2. This CDR3 contains 14 residues. V lost 5 bases, J lost 5 bases, and 8 bases stayed unmatched. Germline V gene sequence: CDR1 SGHTA, CDR2 FQGNSA. The CDR3 DNA follows: TGTGCCAGCAGCCCACCGGGGGGAGGTGAGACCCAGTACTTC. The encoded protein is CASSPPGGGETQYF.

The rearrangement joins TRBV12-3 or TRBV12-4 to TRBJ1-1; D not resolved. CDR3 length: 13 amino acids. Trimming cost V 2 bases and J 1 base, with 5 bases left between them. The CDR3 DNA reads TGTGCCAGCAGTTTAACAGCGAACACTGAAGCTTTCTTT. Translation gives CASSLTANTEAFF.

This chain connects TRBV19 to TRBJ1-2; 7 positions agree with TRBD1. The CDR3 is 14 amino acids. The germline CDR1 and CDR2 sequences are LNHDA and SQIVND (reference sequence). The V and J ends lost 3 bases and 4 bases, in that order; junction bases with no gene match: 5. CDR3 protein: CASSILTGVYGYTF. For the CDR3, the DNA is TGTGCCAGTAGTATCCTTACAGGGGTCTATGGCTACACCTTC.

This chain connects TRBV19 to TRBJ1-2, with 9 positions matching TRBD1. V dropped 3 bases and J dropped 2; count of bases not matched to a gene: 10. The CDR3 sequence is 17 residues long. Germline V gene data show CDR1 as LNHDA and CDR2 as SQIVND (reference sequence). CDR3 nucleotides: TGTGCCAGTAGTATTTCGGGACAGGGAGTATCAAACTATGGCTACACCTTC. Residues: CASSISGQGVSNYGYTF.

The rearrangement uses TRBV4-3 and TRBJ1-6; 9 nucleotides line up with TRBD1. The V segment lost 0 bases and the J segment 10 bases; nucleotides outside the gene matches: 7. This CDR3 has 16 residues. Germline V gene sequence: CDR1 LGHNA, CDR2 YSLEER. CDR3 sequence (DNA): TGCGCCAGCAGCCAAGATAGGGACAGGGTGAAGTCACCCCTCCACTTT. Its protein product is CASSQDRDRVKSPLHF.

The chain links TRBV7-9 to TRBJ1-1; no clear D. Looked up from germline, CDR1 is SEHNR and CDR2 is FQNEAQ (reference sequence). V gave up 3 bases and J gave up 2 bases, with 10 bases separating them. The CDR3 has 14 residues. This chain's CDR3 is CASSLLRLNTEAFF. CDR3 sequence (DNA): TGTGCCAGCAGCTTGTTACGGTTAAACACTGAAGCTTTCTTT.

The chain combines TRBV10-2 with TRBJ1-5; TRBD1 matches at 7 bases. Germline lookup yields CDR1 WSHSY and CDR2 SAAADI. With V trimmed by 5 bases and J by 3 bases, 1 base remained unmatched. CDR3 length: 13 amino acids. This chain's CDR3 is CASSTGVNQPQHF. CDR3 in DNA: TGCGCCAGCAGTACAGGGGTCAATCAGCCCCAGCATTTT.

This chain connects TRBV4-1 to TRBJ2-1, with 9 bases that match TRBD1. The CDR3 sequence is 14 residues long. Losses at the gene ends were 3 bases for V and 8 bases for J; bases not matched to a gene: 5. Germline V gene sequence: CDR1 MGHRA, CDR2 YSYEKL. CDR3 nucleotides: TGCGCCAGCAGCCATCGAACAGGGGGCGATGAGCAGTTCTTC. Its translation is CASSHRTGGDEQFF.

The chain couples TRBV19 to TRBJ2-5; weak D call: TRBD1 (5 bases). From germline, CDR1 is LNHDA and CDR2 SQIVND (reference sequence). The germline V and J ends were trimmed by 3 bases and 5 bases, with 19 bases remaining between them. CDR3 length: 16 amino acids. The CDR3 reads CASSITLSRAMETQYF. The DNA of the CDR3 is TGTGCCAGTAGTATTACGTTATCCAGGGCCATGGAGACCCAGTACTTC. Complete variable domain (other parts from reference TRBV19 and TRBJ2-5): DGGITQSPKYLFRKEGQNVTLSCEQNLNHDAMYWYRQDPGQGLRLIYYSQIVNDFQKGDIAEGYSVSREKKESFPLTVTSAQKNPTAFYLCASSITLSRAMETQYFGPGTRLLVL.

The chain carries TRBV24-1 and TRBJ2-1; 8 bases are shared with TRBD1. The CDR3 runs to 15 residues. CDR1 is KGHDR, CDR2 SFDVKD, per germline. With 3 bases clipped from V and 8 bases from J, the junction kept 8 bases outside the gene matches. CDR3 nucleotide sequence: TGTGCCACCAGTGATATCCTCAGGGGGCATGATGAGCAGTTCTTC. Translated: CATSDILRGHDEQFF.

The chain has TRBV7-9 and TRBJ2-1; possibly TRBD2 for D (6 bases). The CDR3 totals 14 residues. The germline gives CDR1 SEHNR, CDR2 FQNEAQ (reference sequence). The V end was cut by 8 bases, the J end by 9 bases, with 20 bases between. In nucleotides, the CDR3 is TGTGCCAGCGCCATAGCGGAGAGTACAGGTGAGCAGTTCTTC. It yields the protein CASAIAESTGEQFF.

V usage is TRBV7-9 and J usage is TRBJ2-3, with D maybe TRBD2 (6 bases). This CDR3 has 13 amino acids. Germline V gene data show CDR1 as SEHNR and CDR2 as FQNEAQ (reference sequence). The V and J ends lost 10 bases and 4 bases respectively, with 15 bases between them. The CDR3 nucleotides read TGTGCCACCACGGGAGTCCTGGCAGATACGCAGTATTTT. It codes for CATTGVLADTQYF.

The gene calls are TRBV19 and TRBJ2-5; TRBD1 matches 7 bases. Germline V CDR1 and CDR2: LNHDA, SQIVND (reference sequence). The length of the CDR3 is 15 residues. V trimming: 6 bases; J trimming: 1 base; junction bases outside the gene matches: 8. The CDR3 nucleotides read TGTGCCAGTAGCCAAAAAGGGACAGTCCAAGAGACCCAGTACTTC. Encoded protein: CASSQKGTVQETQYF.

This clone was counted between two and nine times. The V call is TRBV6-4, the J call TRBJ1-1; D ambiguous. Trimming took 0 bases from V and 1 from J, leaving 6 bases between them. CDR3 length: 14 amino acids. Germline CDR1 and CDR2: MRHNA and SNTAGT. CDR3 loop: CASSDSPGNTEAFF. CDR3 DNA: TGTGCCAGCAGTGACTCCCCAGGGAACACTGAAGCTTTCTTT.

This clone showed up just once. Germline is not matched at one junction end, which may reflect a read error. The chain uses TRBV2 and TRBJ1-2, with a weak D call TRBD1 (5 bases). The CDR3 has 11 residues. The germline V gene encodes CDR1 SNHLY and CDR2 FYNNEI. The CDR3 region has the DNA TGTGCCAGCAGTTTCGACCAAGGACACGACTTC. The encoded protein is CASSFDQGHDF. Full variable domain (missing parts from reference TRBV2 and TRBJ1-2): EPEVTQTPSHQVTQMGQEVILRCVPISNHLYFYWYRQILGQKVEFLVSFYNNEISEKSEIFDDQFSVERPDGSNFTLKIRSTKLEDSAMYFCASSFDQGHDFGSGTRLTVV.

This chain links TRBV5-4 with TRBJ2-2, with D perhaps TRBD1 (5 bases). Germline assignment: CDR1 SGHNT and CDR2 YYREEE (reference sequence). The CDR3 has 17 residues. V shed 3 bases and J shed 6 bases, with 21 bases lying between them. The CDR3: CASSSHTSRVQAGELFF. The CDR3 DNA is TGTGCCAGCAGCTCCCACACGTCCAGGGTTCAAGCCGGGGAGCTGTTTTTT.

This clone came up once. The chain combines TRBV15 with TRBJ1-4, with 7 bases matching TRBD1. The CDR3 totals 16 residues. In germline, CDR1 is LNHNV, CDR2 YYDKDF (reference sequence). V lost 6 bases to trimming and J lost 8 bases; unmatched junction nucleotides: 15. Here the CDR3 DNA reads TGTGCCACCAGTCGTCATCGGGCGGGACAGCAGGAAAAACTGTTTTTT. Protein: CATSRHRAGQQEKLFF.

This clone was seen once. V is TRBV7-9 and J is TRBJ1-1; 11 bases are shared with TRBD1. The V segment lost 5 bases and the J segment 1 base; nucleotides outside the gene matches: 12. CDR1 SEHNR and CDR2 FQNEAQ come from the germline V gene (reference sequence). The CDR3 spans 18 residues. As DNA, the CDR3 is TGTGCCAGCAGCCCCAGCCGGACAGGGGGCGCAGGGAACACTGAAGCTTTCTTT. This encodes CASSPSRTGGAGNTEAFF.

The chain carries TRBV19 and TRBJ2-1, with TRBD2 matching over 9 bases. This CDR3 has 15 residues. After removal of 7 bases from V and 5 bases from J, the junction contained 9 bases not matched to a gene. Germline V gene data show CDR1 as LNHDA and CDR2 as SQIVND (reference sequence). The CDR3 loop reads CASTVGSGRHNEQFF. CDR3 DNA sequence: TGTGCCAGTACCGTGGGTAGCGGGAGACACAATGAGCAGTTCTTC. Supplemented by reference TRBV19 and TRBJ2-1, the full variable domain reads DGGITQSPKYLFRKEGQNVTLSCEQNLNHDAMYWYRQDPGQGLRLIYYSQIVNDFQKGDIAEGYSVSREKKESFPLTVTSAQKNPTAFYLCASTVGSGRHNEQFFGPGTRLTVL.

The gene calls are TRBV28 and TRBJ1-4, with D maybe TRBD1 (5 bases). This CDR3 region has 16 residues. V was pared by 5 bases and J by 4 bases, with 17 bases between. The germline gives CDR1 MDHEN, CDR2 SYDVKM. The CDR3 protein is CASSTLPGLNNEKLFF. The CDR3 DNA is TGTGCCAGCAGTACCCTACCGGGACTGAATAATGAAAAACTGTTTTTT. Full variable domain (outside the CDR3, taken from reference TRBV28 and TRBJ1-4): DVKVTQSSRYLVKRTGEKVFLECVQDMDHENMFWYRQDPGLGLRLIYFSYDVKMKEKGDIPEGYSVSREKKERFSLILESASTNQTSMYLCASSTLPGLNNEKLFFGSGTQLSVL.

The V call is TRBV9, the J call TRBJ1-1; D gene uncertain. Germline loops: CDR1 SGDLS, CDR2 YYNGEE. The CDR3 consists of 12 residues. V lost 1 base and J lost 4, with 5 bases in between. The DNA for the CDR3 is TGTGCCAGCAGCGTATCAGTCACTGAAGCTTTCTTT. This codes for CASSVSVTEAFF.

This sequence joins TRBV7-2 and TRBJ2-3, with 15 positions matching TRBD2. Germline V gives CDR1 SGHTA, CDR2 FQGNSA. J gave up 6 bases and V 6 bases, and 13 bases lay outside the gene matches. The CDR3 runs to 18 residues. The CDR3 here is CASRPPGTSGRSADTQYF. DNA of the CDR3: TGTGCCAGCAGACCCCCTGGGACTAGCGGGAGGTCGGCGGATACGCAGTATTTT.

This chain links TRBV5-1 with TRBJ2-5; no definite D call. The CDR3 loop spans 15 amino acids. Trimming cost V 0 bases and J 1 base, with 10 bases left between them. The germline V gene encodes CDR1 SGHRS and CDR2 YFSETQ. In nucleotides, the CDR3 is TGCGCCAGCAGCTTGGCCTTAGCAGTCCAAGAGACCCAGTACTTC. Protein: CASSLALAVQETQYF. Full variable domain (missing parts from reference TRBV5-1 and TRBJ2-5): KAGVTQTPRYLIKTRGQQVTLSCSPISGHRSVSWYQQTPGQGLQFLFEYFSETQRNKGNFPGRFSGRQFSNSRSEMNVSTLELGDSALYLCASSLALAVQETQYFGPGTRLLVL.

This chain joins TRBV7-2 and TRBJ1-4; 9 bases map to TRBD1. There are 16 residues in the CDR3. V lost 0 bases and J lost 7; bases outside the gene matches: 6. Germline CDR1 and CDR2: SGHTA and FQGNSA. CDR3 in amino acids: CASSLAGTGIVEKLFF. CDR3 DNA sequence: TGTGCCAGCAGCTTAGCGGGGACAGGGATAGTTGAAAAACTGTTTTTT.

The chain is built from TRBV5-1 and TRBJ1-2; TRBD1 matches 9 bases. This CDR3 has 13 amino acids. The J segment lost 4 bases and the V segment lost 7 bases, leaving 5 bases of the junction unmatched. CDR1 is SGHRS and CDR2 is YFSETQ in the germline V gene. This CDR3 is CASGDRAVYGYTF. CDR3 nucleotides: TGCGCCAGCGGGGACAGGGCGGTCTATGGCTACACCTTC.

The chain links TRBV7-2 to TRBJ1-2; D uncertain. Deletions cut 5 bases from V and 7 bases from J, with 17 bases between. Germline lookup yields CDR1 SGHTA and CDR2 FQGNSA. CDR3 length equals 14 residues. As DNA, the CDR3 is TGTGCCAGCAGCCCGGGAGGGCCAGGTCTTGGCTACACCTTC. It yields the protein CASSPGGPGLGYTF.

The J gene is TRBJ1-1, the V gene TRBV13; TRBD1 might be the D (5 bases). The V gene's germline CDR1 is PRHDT and CDR2 FYEKMQ (reference sequence). This CDR3 has 17 amino acids. The germline V and J ends were trimmed by 5 bases and 3 bases, with 22 bases remaining between them. The CDR3 bases are TGTGCCAGCAGCGACTTGGGGGTCAGTTCGGGGGACACTGAAGCTTTCTTT. The encoded protein is CASSDLGVSSGDTEAFF.

The chain combines TRBV19 with TRBJ2-5; weak D call: TRBD1 (6 bases). Trimming took 1 base from V and 9 from J, leaving 15 bases between them. The germline V gene encodes CDR1 LNHDA and CDR2 SQIVND (reference sequence). This CDR3 has 14 residues. CDR3 loop: CASSIAQGPGPQYF. The CDR3, as DNA: TGTGCCAGTAGTATAGCACAGGGCCCCGGGCCCCAGTACTTC.

The sample holds a few counts of this clone. The V gene is TRBV2, the J gene TRBJ1-2; unclear D gene. CDR3 length: 13 amino acids. Per germline, CDR1 SNHLY and CDR2 FYNNEI. V lost 8 bases to trimming and J lost 7 bases, with 17 bases between them. In nucleotides, the CDR3 is TGTGCCAGCGGCGTTGAGACCACGGGTGGCTACACCTTC. Protein sequence: CASGVETTGGYTF.

To note about this clone: This sample includes further DNA sequences coding for the same CDR3. The CDR3 protein is CASSLGQGSGNTIYF. As DNA, the CDR3 is TGTGCCAGCAGCTTAGGACAGGGGTCCGGAAACACCATATATTTT. This chain links TRBV7-9 with TRBJ1-3, with 8 bases that match TRBD1. Germline V gene data show CDR1 as SEHNR and CDR2 as FQNEAQ (reference sequence). V trimming: 1 base; J trimming: 4 bases; junction bases outside the gene matches: 3. CDR3 size: 15 residues. The full variable domain, its missing parts supplied by reference TRBV7-9 and TRBJ1-3, is DTGVSQNPRHKITKRGQNVTFRCDPISEHNRLYWYRQTLGQGPEFLTYFQNEAQLEKSRLLSDRFSAERPKGSFSTLEIQRTEQGDSAMYLCASSLGQGSGNTIYFGEGSWLTVV.